What follows describes a single TCR beta chain. Clones were read by immunoSEQ multiplex PCR, and TCRdb kept only the in-frame ones, dropping some. Counted here are about 14,000 clones, under 80% occurring once; the ten biggest clones make up roughly 4.5%. This record comes from a study of tumor-infiltrating lymphocytes in localized non-small cell lung cancer. The source is a human donor with non-small cell lung cancer. Sequencing input: lung tumor tissue.

The CDR3 sequence: CASSLAYEQYF. The DNA for the CDR3 is TGTGCCAGCAGCTTGGCGTACGAGCAGTACTTC. This chain links TRBV5-5 with TRBJ2-7; D gene uncertain. V was shortened by 0 bases and J by 4 bases, with 2 bases between the two germline ends. CDR1 is SGHKS and CDR2 is YYEKEE in the germline V gene (reference sequence). This CDR3 has 11 residues. Together with reference TRBV5-5 and TRBJ2-7, the CDR3 gives the full variable domain: DAGVTQSPTHLIKTRGQQVTLRCSPISGHKSVSWYQQVLGQGPQFIFQYYEKEERGRGNFPDRFSARQFPNYSSELNVNALLLGDSALYLCASSLAYEQYFGPGTRLTVT.